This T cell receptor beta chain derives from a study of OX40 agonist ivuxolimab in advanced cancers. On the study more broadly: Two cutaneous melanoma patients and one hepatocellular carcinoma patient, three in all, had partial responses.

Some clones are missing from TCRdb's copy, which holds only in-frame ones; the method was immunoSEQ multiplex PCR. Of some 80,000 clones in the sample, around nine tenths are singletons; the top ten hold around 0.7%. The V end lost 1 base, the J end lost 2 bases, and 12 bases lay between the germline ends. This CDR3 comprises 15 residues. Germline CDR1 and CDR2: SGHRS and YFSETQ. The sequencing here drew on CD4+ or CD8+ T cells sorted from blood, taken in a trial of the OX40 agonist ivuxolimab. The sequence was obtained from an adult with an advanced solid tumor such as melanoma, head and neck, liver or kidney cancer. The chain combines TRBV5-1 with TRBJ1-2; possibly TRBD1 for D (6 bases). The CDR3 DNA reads TGCGCCAGCAGCTTGACGCAGGGGACGAACTATGGCTACACCTTC. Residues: CASSLTQGTNYGYTF.